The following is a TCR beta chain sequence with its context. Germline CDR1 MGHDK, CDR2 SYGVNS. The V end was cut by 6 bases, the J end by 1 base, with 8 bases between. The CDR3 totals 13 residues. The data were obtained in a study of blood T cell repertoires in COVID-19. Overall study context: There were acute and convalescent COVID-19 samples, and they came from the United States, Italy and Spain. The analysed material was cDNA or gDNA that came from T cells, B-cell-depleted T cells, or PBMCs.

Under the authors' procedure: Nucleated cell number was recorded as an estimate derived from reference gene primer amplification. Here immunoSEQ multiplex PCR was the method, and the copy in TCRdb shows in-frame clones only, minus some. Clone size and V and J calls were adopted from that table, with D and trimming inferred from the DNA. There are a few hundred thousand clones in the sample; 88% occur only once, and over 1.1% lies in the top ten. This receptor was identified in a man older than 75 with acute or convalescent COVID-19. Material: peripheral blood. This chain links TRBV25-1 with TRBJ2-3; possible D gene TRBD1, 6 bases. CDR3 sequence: CASRRQGTDTQYF. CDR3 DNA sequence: TGTGCCAGCAGAAGACAGGGCACAGATACGCAGTATTTT.